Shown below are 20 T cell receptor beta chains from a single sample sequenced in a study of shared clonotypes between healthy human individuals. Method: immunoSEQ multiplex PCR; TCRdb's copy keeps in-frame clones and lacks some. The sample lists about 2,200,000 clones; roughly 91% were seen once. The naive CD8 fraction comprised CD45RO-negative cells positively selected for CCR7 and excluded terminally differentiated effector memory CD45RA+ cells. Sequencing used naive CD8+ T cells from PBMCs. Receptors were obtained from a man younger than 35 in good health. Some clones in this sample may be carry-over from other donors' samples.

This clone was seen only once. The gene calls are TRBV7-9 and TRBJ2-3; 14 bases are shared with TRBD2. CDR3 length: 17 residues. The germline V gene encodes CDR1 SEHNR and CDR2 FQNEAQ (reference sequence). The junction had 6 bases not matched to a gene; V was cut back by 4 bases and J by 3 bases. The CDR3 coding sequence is TGTGCCAGCAGCTCACCGGGACTAGCGGGAGAGACAGATACGCAGTATTTT. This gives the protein CASSSPGLAGETDTQYF. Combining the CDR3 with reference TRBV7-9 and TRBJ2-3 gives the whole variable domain DTGVSQNPRHKITKRGQNVTFRCDPISEHNRLYWYRQTLGQGPEFLTYFQNEAQLEKSRLLSDRFSAERPKGSFSTLEIQRTEQGDSAMYLCASSSPGLAGETDTQYFGPGTRLTVL.

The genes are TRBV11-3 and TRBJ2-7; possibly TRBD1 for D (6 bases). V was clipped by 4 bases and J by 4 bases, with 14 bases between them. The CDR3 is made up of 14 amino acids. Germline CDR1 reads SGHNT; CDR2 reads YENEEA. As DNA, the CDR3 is TGTGCCAGCAGCTCCCGGGACAACCCTTACGAGCAGTACTTC. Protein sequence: CASSSRDNPYEQYF.

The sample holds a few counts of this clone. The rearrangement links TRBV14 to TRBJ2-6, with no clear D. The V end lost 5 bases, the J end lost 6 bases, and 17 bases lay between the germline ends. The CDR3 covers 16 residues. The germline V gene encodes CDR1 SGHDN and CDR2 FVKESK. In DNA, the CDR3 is TGTGCCAGCAGCACAAGGAACGGAGTTGAGGCCAACGTCCTGACTTTC. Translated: CASSTRNGVEANVLTF.

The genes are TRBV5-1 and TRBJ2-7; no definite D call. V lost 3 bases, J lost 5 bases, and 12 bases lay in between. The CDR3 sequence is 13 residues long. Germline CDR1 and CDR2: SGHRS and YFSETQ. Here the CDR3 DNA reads TGCGCCAGCAGCTCCGGACGGCTTAACGAGCAGTACTTC. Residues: CASSSGRLNEQYF.

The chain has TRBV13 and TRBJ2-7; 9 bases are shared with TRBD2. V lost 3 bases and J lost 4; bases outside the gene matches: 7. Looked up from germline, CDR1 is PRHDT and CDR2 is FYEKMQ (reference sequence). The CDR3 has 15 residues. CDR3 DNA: TGTGCCAGCAGCTTGGGCGGGGGGGTTCCGTACGAGCAGTACTTC. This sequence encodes CASSLGGGVPYEQYF. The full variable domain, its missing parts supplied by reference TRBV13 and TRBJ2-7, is AAGVIQSPRHLIKEKRETATLKCYPIPRHDTVYWYQQGPGQDPQFLISFYEKMQSDKGSIPDRFSAQQFSDYHSELNMSSLELGDSALYFCASSLGGGVPYEQYFGPGTRLTVT.

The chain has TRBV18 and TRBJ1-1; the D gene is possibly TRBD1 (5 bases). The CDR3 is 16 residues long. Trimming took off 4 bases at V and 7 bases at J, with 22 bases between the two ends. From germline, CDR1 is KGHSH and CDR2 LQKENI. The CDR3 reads CASSQRRQRPFIEAFF. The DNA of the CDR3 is TGTGCCAGCTCACAACGCAGACAGAGGCCTTTTATTGAAGCTTTCTTT.

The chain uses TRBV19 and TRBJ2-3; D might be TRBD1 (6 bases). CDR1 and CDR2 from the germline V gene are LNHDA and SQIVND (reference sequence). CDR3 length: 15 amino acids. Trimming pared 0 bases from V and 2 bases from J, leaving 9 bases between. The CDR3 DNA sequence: TGTGCCAGTAGTATAGATACAGGGAACACAGATACGCAGTATTTT. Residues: CASSIDTGNTDTQYF. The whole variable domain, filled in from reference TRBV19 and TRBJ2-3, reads DGGITQSPKYLFRKEGQNVTLSCEQNLNHDAMYWYRQDPGQGLRLIYYSQIVNDFQKGDIAEGYSVSREKKESFPLTVTSAQKNPTAFYLCASSIDTGNTDTQYFGPGTRLTVL.

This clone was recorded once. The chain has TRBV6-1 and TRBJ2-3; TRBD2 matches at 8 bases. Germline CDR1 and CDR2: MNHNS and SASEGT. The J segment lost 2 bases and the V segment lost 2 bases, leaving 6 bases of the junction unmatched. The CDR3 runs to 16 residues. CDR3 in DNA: TGTGCCAGCAGTGAATTGGTAGCGGGGCTCACAGATACGCAGTATTTT. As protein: CASSELVAGLTDTQYF.

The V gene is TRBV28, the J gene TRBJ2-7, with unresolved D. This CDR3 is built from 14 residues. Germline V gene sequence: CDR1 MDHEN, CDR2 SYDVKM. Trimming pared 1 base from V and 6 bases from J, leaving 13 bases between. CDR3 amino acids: CASSLSPYLREQYF. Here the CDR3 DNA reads TGTGCCAGCAGTTTATCACCATATCTACGCGAGCAGTACTTC.

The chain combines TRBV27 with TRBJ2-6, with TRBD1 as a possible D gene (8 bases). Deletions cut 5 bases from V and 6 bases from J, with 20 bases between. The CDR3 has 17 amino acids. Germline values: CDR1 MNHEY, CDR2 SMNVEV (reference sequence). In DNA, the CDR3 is TGTGCCAGCAGTCCGCGGGGGCAGGGGGCGGTGGCCAACGTCCTGACTTTC. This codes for CASSPRGQGAVANVLTF.

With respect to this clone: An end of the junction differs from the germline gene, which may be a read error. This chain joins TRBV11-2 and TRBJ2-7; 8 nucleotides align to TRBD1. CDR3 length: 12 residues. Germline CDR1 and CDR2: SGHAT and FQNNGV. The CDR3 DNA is TGTGCCAGCAGCTTAGCTCTCCGGGACAGGTCCTTC. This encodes CASSLALRDRSF.

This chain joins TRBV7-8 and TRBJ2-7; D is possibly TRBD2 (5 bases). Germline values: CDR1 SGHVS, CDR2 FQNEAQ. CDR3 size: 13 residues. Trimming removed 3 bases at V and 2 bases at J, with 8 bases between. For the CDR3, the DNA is TGTGCCAGCAGCTTTCTAGCCCCCTACGAGCAGTACTTC. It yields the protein CASSFLAPYEQYF.

The CDR3: CASSLGFRGHEQYF. CDR3 nucleotide sequence: TGTGCCAGCAGTTTAGGGTTCCGGGGCCACGAGCAGTACTTC. The V and J genes are TRBV27 and TRBJ2-7, with D perhaps being TRBD1 or TRBD2 (5 bases each). Trimming removed 2 bases at V and 5 bases at J, with 13 bases between. The CDR3 extends over 14 amino acids. Germline lookup yields CDR1 MNHEY and CDR2 SMNVEV (reference sequence).

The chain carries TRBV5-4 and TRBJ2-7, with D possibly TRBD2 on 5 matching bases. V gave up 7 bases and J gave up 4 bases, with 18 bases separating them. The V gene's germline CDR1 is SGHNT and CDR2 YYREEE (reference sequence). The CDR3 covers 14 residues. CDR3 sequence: CASPSLGVGYEQYF. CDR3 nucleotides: TGTGCCAGCCCATCCCTGGGAGTCGGGTACGAGCAGTACTTC.

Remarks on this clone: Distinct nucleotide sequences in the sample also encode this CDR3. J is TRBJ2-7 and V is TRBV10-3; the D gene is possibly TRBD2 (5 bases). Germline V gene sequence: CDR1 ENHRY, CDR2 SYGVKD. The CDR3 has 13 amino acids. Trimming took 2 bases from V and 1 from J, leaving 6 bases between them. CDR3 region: CAISERGSYEQYF. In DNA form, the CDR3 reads TGTGCCATCAGTGAGCGGGGATCCTACGAGCAGTACTTC.

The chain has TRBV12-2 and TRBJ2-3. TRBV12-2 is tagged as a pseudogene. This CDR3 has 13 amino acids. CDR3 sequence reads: CASRLRATDTQYF. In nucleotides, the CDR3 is TGTGCAAGTCGCTTAAGGGCCACAGATACGCAGTATTTT.

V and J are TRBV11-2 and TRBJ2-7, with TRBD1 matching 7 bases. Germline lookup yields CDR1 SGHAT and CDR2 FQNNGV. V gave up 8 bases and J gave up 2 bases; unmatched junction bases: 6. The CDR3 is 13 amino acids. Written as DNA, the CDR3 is TGTGCCAGCGGTGACAGGGCGGCCTACGAGCAGTACTTC. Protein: CASGDRAAYEQYF. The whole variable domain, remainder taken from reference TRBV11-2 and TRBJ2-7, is EAGVAQSPRYKIIEKRQSVAFWCNPISGHATLYWYQQILGQGPKLLIQFQNNGVVDDSQLPKDRFSAERLKGVDSTLKIQPAKLEDSAVYLCASGDRAAYEQYFGPGTRLTVT.

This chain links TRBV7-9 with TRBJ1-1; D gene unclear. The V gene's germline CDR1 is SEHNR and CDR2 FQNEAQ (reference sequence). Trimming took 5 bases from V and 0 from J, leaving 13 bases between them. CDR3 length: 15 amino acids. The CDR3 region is CASSPAGRMNTEAFF. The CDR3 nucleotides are TGTGCCAGCAGCCCCGCCGGGAGGATGAACACTGAAGCTTTCTTT.

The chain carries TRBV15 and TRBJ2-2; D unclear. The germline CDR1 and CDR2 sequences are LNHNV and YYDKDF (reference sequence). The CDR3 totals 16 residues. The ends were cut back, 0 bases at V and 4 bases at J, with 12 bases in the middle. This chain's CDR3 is CATSRDRSAVTGELFF. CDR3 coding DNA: TGTGCCACCAGCAGAGATCGGTCGGCAGTCACCGGGGAGCTGTTTTTT.

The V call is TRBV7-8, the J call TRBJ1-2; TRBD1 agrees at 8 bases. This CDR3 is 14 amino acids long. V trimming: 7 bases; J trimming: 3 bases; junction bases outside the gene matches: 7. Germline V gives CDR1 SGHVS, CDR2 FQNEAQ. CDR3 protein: CASTPGTGYYGYTF. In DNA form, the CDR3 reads TGTGCCAGCACACCCGGGACAGGCTACTATGGCTACACCTTC.